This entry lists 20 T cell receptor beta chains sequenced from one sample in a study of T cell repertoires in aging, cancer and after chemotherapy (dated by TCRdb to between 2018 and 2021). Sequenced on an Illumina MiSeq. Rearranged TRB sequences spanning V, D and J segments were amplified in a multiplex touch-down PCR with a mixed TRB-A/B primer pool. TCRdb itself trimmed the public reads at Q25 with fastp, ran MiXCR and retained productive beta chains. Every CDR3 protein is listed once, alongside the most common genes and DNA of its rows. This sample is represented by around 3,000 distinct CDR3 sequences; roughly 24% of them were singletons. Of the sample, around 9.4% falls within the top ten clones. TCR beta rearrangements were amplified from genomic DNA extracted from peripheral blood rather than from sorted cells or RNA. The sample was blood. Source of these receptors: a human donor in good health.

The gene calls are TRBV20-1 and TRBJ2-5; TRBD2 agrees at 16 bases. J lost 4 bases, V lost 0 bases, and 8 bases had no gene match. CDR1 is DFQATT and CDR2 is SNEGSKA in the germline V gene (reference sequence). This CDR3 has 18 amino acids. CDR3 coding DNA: TGCAGTGCTAGAGATCAATCCGGGACTAGCGGGAGGGGAGAGACCCAGTACTTC. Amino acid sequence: CSARDQSGTSGRGETQYF.

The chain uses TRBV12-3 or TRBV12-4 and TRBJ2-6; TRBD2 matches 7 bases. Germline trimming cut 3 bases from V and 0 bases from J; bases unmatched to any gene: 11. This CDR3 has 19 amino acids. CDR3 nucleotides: TGTGCCAGCAGTTTTTCTAGCGGACTCACGCGCTCTGGGGCCAACGTCCTGACTTTC. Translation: CASSFSSGLTRSGANVLTF.

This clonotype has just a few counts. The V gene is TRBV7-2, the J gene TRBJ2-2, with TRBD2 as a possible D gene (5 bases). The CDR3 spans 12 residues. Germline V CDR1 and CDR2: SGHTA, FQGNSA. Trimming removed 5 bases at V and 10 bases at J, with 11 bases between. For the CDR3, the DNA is TGTGCCAGCAGCCGCTGGGGAGCGGAGCTGTTTTTT. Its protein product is CASSRWGAELFF.

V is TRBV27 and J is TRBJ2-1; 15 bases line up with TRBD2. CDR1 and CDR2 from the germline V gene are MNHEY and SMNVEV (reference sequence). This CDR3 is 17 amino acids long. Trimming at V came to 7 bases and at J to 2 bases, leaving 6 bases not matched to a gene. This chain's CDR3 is CASNTGTSGRPYNEQFF. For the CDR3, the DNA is TGTGCCAGCAACACCGGGACTAGCGGGAGGCCCTACAATGAGCAGTTCTTC.

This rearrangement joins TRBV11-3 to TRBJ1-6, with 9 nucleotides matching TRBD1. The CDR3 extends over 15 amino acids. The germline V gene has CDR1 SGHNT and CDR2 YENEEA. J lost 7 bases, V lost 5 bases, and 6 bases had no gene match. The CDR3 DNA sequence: TGTGCCAGCAGCAAGTGGACAGGGGTGAATTCACCCCTCCACTTT. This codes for CASSKWTGVNSPLHF.

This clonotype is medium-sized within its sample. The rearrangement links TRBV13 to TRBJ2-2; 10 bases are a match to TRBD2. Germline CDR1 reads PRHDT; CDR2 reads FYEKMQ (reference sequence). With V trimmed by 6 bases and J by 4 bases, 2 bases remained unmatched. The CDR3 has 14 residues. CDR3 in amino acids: CASRVAGGTGELFF. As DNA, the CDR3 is TGTGCCAGCAGGGTAGCGGGAGGCACCGGGGAGCTGTTTTTT.

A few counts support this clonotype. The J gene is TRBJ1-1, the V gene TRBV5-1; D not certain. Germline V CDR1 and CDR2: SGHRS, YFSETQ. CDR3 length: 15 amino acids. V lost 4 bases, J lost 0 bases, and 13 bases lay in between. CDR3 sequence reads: CASSQNLLMNTEAFF. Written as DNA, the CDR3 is TGCGCCAGCAGCCAGAACTTACTTATGAACACTGAAGCTTTCTTT.

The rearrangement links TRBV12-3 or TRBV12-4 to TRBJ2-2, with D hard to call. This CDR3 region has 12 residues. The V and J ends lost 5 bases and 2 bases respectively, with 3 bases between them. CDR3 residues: CASSINTGELFF. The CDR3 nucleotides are TGTGCCAGCAGTATAAACACCGGGGAGCTGTTTTTT.

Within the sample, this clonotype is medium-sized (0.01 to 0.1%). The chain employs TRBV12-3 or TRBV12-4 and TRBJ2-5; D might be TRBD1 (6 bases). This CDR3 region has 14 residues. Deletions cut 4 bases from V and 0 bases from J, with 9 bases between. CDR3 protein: CASSSGVYQETQYF. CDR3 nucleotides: TGTGCCAGCAGTTCAGGGGTGTACCAAGAGACCCAGTACTTC.

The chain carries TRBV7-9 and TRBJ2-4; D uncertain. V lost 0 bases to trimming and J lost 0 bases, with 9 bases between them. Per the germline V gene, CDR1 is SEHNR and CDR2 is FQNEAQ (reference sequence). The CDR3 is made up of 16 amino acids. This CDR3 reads CASSLAADRAKNIQYF. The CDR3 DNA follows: TGTGCCAGCAGCTTAGCGGCGGACCGAGCCAAAAACATTCAGTACTTC.

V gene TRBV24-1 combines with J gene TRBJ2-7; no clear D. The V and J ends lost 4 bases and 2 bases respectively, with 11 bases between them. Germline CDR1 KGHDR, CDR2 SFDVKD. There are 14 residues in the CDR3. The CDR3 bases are TGTGCCACCAGTGAATCGAGTTTTGCCTACGAGCAGTACTTC. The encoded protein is CATSESSFAYEQYF.

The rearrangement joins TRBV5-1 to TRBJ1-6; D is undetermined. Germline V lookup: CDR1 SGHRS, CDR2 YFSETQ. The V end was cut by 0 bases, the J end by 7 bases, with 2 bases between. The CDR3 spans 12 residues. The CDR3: CASSLENSPLHF. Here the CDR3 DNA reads TGCGCCAGCAGCTTGGAAAATTCACCCCTCCACTTT.

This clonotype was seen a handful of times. This CDR3 reads CASSPPSPKNIQYF. CDR3 DNA: TGTGCCAGCTCACCACCATCCCCCAAAAACATTCAGTACTTC. The gene calls are TRBV18 and TRBJ2-4; no definite D call. CDR1 KGHSH and CDR2 LQKENI come from the germline V gene. The V end lost 0 bases, the J end lost 2 bases, and 5 bases lay between the germline ends. The CDR3 extends over 14 amino acids.

CDR3 protein: CASSGAGANNNEQFF. The CDR3 bases are TGTGCCAGCAGCGGCGCGGGAGCTAATAACAATGAGCAGTTCTTC. This chain uses TRBV6-5 with TRBJ2-1; 7 nucleotides match TRBD2. This CDR3 is built from 15 residues. V shed 6 bases and J 5 bases; nucleotides not matched to a gene: 10. Germline-derived CDR1 and CDR2 are MNHEY and SVGAGI.

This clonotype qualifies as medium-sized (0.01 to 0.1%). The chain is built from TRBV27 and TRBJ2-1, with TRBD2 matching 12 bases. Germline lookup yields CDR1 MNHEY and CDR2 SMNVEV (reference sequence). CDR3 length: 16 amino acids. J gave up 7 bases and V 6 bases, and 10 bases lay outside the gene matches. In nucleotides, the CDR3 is TGTGCCAGCAGACGACAGACTAGCGGGAGTAGTAATGAGCAGTTCTTC. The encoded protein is CASRRQTSGSSNEQFF.

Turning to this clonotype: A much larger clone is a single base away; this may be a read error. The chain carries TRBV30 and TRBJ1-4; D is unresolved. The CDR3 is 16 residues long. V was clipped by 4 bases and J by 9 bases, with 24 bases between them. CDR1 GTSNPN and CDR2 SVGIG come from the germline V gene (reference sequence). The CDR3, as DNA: TGTGCCTGGAATCATCCCCCGGGCACGGTCCCCAAAAAACTGTTTTTT. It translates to CAWNHPPGTVPKKLFF.

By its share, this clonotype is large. The CDR3 coding sequence is TGCAGCGTTGATGGCGGGAGTACAGATACGCAGTATTTT. The encoded protein is CSVDGGSTDTQYF. The J gene is TRBJ2-3, the V gene TRBV29-1; 7 bases are shared with TRBD2. This CDR3 comprises 13 residues. Germline V CDR1 and CDR2: SQVTM, ANQGSEA. With 3 bases clipped from V and 3 bases from J, the junction kept 3 bases outside the gene matches.

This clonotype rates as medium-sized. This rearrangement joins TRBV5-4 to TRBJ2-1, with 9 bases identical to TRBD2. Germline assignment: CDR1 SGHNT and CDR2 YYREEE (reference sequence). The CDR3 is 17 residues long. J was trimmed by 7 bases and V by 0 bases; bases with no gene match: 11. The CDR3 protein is CASSLAPGLADLNEQFF. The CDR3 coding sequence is TGTGCCAGCAGCTTGGCCCCGGGACTAGCCGATTTAAATGAGCAGTTCTTC.

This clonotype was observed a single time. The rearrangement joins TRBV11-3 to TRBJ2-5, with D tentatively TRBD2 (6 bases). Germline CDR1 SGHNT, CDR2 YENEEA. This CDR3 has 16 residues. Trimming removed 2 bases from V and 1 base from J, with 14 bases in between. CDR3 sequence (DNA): TGTGCCAGCAGCTTAAGGAGACTAGGCCTCCAAGAGACCCAGTACTTC. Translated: CASSLRRLGLQETQYF.

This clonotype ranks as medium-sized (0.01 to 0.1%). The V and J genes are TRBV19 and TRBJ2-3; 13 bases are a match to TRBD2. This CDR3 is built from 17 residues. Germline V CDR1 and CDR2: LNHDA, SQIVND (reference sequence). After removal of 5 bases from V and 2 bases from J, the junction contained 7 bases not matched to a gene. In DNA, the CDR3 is TGTGCCAGTAGTCGAAGACTAGCGGGAGGATACACAGATACGCAGTATTTT. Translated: CASSRRLAGGYTDTQYF.